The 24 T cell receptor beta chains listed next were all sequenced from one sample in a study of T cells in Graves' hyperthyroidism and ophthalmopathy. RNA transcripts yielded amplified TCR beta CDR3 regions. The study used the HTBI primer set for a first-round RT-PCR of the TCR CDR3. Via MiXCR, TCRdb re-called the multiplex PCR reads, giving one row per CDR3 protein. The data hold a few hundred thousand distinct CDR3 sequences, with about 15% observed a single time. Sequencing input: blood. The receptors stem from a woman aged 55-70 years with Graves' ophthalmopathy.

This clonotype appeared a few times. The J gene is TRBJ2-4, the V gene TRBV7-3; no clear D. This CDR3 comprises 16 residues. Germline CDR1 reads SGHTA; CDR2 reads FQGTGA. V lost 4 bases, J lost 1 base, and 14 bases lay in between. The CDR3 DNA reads TGTGCCAGCAGCTACCTACGGGCGCGGGCCAAAAACATTCAGTACTTC. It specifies CASSYLRARAKNIQYF.

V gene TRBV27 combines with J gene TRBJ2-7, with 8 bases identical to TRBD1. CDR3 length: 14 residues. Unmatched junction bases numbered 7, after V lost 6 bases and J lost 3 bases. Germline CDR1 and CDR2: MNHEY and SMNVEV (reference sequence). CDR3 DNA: TGTGCCAGCAGCTTACCGGACAGGGTCTACGAGCAGTACTTC. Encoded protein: CASSLPDRVYEQYF.

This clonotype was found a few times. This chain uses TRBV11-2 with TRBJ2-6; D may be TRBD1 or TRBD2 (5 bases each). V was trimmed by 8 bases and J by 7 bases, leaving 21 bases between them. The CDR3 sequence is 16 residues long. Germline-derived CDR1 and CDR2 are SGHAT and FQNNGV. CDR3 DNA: TGTGCCAGCGGGGGACCGTGGATCTCTGTTGCCAACGTCCTGACTTTC. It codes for CASGGPWISVANVLTF.

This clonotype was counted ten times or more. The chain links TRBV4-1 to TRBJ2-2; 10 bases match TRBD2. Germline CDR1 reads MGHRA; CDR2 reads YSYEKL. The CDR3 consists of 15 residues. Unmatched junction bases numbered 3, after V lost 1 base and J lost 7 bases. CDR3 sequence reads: CASSQGASGSGELFF. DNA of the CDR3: TGCGCCAGCAGCCAAGGGGCTAGCGGGAGCGGGGAGCTGTTTTTT.

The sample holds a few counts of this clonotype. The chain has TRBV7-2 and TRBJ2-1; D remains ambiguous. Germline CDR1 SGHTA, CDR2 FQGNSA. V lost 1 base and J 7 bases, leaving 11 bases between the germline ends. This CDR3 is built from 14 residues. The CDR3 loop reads CASSLGAIQNEQFF. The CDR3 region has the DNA TGTGCCAGCAGCTTAGGTGCCATACAGAATGAGCAGTTCTTC.

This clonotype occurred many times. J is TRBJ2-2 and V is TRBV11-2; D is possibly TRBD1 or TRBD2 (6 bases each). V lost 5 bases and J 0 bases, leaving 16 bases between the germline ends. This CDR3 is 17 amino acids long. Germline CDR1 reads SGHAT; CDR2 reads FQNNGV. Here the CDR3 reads CASSLPGASTNTGELFF. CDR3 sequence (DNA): TGTGCCAGCAGCCTCCCGGGGGCTAGCACGAACACCGGGGAGCTGTTTTTT.

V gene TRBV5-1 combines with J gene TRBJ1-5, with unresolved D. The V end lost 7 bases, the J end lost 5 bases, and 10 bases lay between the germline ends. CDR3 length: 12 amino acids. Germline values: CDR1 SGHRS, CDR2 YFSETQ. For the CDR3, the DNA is TGCGCCAGCGCGACGGTAGATCAGCCCCAGCATTTT. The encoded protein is CASATVDQPQHF.

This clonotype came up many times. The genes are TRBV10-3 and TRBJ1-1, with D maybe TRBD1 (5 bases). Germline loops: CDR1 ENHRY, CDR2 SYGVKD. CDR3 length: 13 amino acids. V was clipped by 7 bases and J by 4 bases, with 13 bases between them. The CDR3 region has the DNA TGTGCCATCACTCAGGGATGGGGCACTGAAGCTTTCTTT. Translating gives CAITQGWGTEAFF.

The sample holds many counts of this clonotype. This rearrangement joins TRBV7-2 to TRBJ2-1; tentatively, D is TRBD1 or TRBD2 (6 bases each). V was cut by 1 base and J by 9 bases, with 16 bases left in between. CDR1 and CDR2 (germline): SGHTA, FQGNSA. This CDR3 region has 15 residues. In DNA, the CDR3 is TGTGCCAGCAGCTTAGTCGGGGGCCCCTACGGTGAGCAGTTCTTC. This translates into CASSLVGGPYGEQFF.

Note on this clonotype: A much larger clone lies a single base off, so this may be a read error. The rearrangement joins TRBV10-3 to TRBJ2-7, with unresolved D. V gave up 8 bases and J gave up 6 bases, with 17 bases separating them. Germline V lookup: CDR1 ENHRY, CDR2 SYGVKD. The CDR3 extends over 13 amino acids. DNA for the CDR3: TGTGCCATCTCTGGTCGGGTCGAGACCGAGCAGTACTTC. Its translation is CAISGRVETEQYF.

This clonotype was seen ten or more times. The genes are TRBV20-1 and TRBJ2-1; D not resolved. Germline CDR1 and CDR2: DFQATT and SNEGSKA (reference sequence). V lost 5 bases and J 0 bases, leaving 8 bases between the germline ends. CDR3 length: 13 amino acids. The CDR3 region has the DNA TGCAGTGCTCCTCAGTACTCCTACAATGAGCAGTTCTTC. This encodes CSAPQYSYNEQFF.

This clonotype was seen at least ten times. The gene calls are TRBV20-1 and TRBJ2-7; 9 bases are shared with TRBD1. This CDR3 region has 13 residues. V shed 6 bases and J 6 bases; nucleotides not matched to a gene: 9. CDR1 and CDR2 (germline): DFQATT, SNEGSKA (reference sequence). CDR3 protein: CSATTGQGFEQYF. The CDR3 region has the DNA TGCAGTGCGACTACGGGACAGGGTTTCGAGCAGTACTTC.

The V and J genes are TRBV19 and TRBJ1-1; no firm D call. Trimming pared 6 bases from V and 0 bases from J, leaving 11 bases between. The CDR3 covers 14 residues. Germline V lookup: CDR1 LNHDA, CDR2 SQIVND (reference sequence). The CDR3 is CASRRGPMNTEAFF. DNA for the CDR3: TGTGCCAGTAGGAGAGGACCGATGAACACTGAAGCTTTCTTT.

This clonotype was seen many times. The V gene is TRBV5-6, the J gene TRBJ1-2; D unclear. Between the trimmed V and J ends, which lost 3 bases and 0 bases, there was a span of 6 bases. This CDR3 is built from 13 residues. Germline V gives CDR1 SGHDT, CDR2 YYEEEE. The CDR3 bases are TGTGCCAGCAGCTCCCGGGCTAACTATGGCTACACCTTC. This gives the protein CASSSRANYGYTF.

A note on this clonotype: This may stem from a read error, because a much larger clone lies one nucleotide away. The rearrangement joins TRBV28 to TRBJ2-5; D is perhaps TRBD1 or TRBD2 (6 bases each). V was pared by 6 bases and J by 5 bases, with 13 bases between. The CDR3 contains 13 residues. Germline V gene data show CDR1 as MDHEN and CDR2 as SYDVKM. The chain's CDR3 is CASSKRGRETQYF. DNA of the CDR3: TGTGCCAGCAGCAAACGGGGGCGGGAGACCCAGTACTTC.

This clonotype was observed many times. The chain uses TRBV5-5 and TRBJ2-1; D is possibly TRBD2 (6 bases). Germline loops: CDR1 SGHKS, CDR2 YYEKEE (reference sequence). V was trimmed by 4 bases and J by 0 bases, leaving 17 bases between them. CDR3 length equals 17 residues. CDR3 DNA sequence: TGTGCCAGCAGCAGAGGCAGCGGGTCTAGCTCCTACAATGAGCAGTTCTTC. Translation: CASSRGSGSSSYNEQFF. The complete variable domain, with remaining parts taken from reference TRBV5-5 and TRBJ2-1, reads DAGVTQSPTHLIKTRGQQVTLRCSPISGHKSVSWYQQVLGQGPQFIFQYYEKEERGRGNFPDRFSARQFPNYSSELNVNALLLGDSALYLCASSRGSGSSSYNEQFFGPGTRLTVL.

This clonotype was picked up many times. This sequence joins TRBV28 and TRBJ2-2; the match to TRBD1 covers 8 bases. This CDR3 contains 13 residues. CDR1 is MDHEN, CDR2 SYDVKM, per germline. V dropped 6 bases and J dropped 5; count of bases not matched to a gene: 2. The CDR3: CASRRQGTGELFF. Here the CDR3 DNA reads TGTGCCAGCAGGCGACAGGGGACCGGGGAGCTGTTTTTT.

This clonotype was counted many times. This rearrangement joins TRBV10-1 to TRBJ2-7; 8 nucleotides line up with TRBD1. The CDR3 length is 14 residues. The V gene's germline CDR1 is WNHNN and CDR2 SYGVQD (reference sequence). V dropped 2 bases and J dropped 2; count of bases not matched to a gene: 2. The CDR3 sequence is CASSEGDRPYEQYF. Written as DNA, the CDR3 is TGCGCCAGCAGTGAGGGGGACAGGCCCTACGAGCAGTACTTC.

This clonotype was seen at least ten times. The CDR3 reads CASSPRTSGRGEQFF. The CDR3 DNA follows: TGTGCCAGCAGTCCGCGGACTAGCGGGAGAGGCGAGCAGTTCTTC. The rearrangement links TRBV28 to TRBJ2-1, with 13 bases matching TRBD2. The CDR3 spans 15 residues. Unmatched junction bases numbered 8, after V lost 5 bases and J lost 10 bases. Per germline, CDR1 MDHEN and CDR2 SYDVKM.

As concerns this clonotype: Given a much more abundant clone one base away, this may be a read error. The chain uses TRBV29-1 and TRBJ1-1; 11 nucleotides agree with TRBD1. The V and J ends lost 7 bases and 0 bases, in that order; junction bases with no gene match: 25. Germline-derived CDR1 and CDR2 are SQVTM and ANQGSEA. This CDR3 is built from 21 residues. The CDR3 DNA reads TGCAGCGCCACGCCAGGGGGGGACAGGGGGGGGGGGGGGGCCATGAACACTGAAGCTTTCTTT. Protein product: CSATPGGDRGGGGAMNTEAFF.

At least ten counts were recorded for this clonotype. The CDR3 nucleotides are TGTGCCAGCAGTTTGGGGACCGGCTCGAACTATGGCTACACCTTC. Encoded protein: CASSLGTGSNYGYTF. V gene TRBV12-3 or TRBV12-4 combines with J gene TRBJ1-2; a possible D gene is TRBD1 (5 bases). V shed 3 bases and J shed 2 bases, with 13 bases lying between them. This CDR3 comprises 15 residues.

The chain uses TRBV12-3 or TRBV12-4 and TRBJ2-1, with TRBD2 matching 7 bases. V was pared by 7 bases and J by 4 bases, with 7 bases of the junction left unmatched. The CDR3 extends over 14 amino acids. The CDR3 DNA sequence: TGTGCCAGCAACCCGGCTAGCGGATACAATGAGCAGTTCTTC. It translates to CASNPASGYNEQFF.

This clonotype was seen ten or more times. The CDR3 loop is CASSFSDRNTEAFF. The CDR3 coding sequence is TGTGCCAGCAGTTTCTCGGACAGGAACACTGAAGCTTTCTTT. The chain joins TRBV6-6 to TRBJ1-1; D perhaps matches TRBD1 (6 bases). Germline V gives CDR1 MNHNY, CDR2 SVGAGI (reference sequence). The CDR3 sequence is 14 residues long. Trimming shortened V by 4 bases and J by 1 base, and 10 bases separated the two germline ends.

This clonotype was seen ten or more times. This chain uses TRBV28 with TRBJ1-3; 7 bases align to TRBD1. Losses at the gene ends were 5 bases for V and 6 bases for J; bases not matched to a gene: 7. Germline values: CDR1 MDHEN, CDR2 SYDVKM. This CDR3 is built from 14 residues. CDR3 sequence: CASSQGDQKNTIYF. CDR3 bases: TGTGCCAGCAGTCAGGGGGACCAAAAAAACACCATATATTTT.